This TCR beta chain comes out of a study of CD8+CD57+ T cells in acquired aplastic anemia (dated by TCRdb to between 2017 and 2018). Study-level background: A mean of about 3 ug of DNA, ranging from roughly 0.2 to 30 ug, was extracted from sorted CD4+ and CD8+ cells. A CD8+CD57+ expansion meant a frequency higher than the mean frequency seen in healthy subjects.

Expansion of CD8+CD57+ cells had been shown by flow cytometry in the patients chosen for sequencing. Every patient had a diagnosis of severe acquired aplastic anemia based on International Study of Aplastic Anemia and Agranulocytosis and Camitta criteria. At the time blood was sampled, none of the patients had received any therapy. In this study, sorted CD4+ and CD8+ T cells from the blood of healthy subjects and of severe aplastic anemia patients had their TCR repertoires deep-sequenced. Patients were enrolled in the USA under clinicaltrials.gov protocols 00001620, 01623167, 00001397, 00071045, 00081523 and 00961064. Ficoll-Paque density gradient centrifugation was used to isolate peripheral blood mononuclear cells. CD4+ and CD8+ T cells were sorted by FACS or magnetic beads before DNA extraction. This clonotype was detected ten times or more. Its recognized antigen is unknown. No per-base quality is available; no much larger clone lies one base away.

Genomic DNA was used as template for profiling of TCR beta VDJ combinations and CDR3 sequences. TCR repertoire sequencing was run on an Illumina HiSeq 2000. The original methods were these. TRBV/TRBJ rearrangement plots, CDR3 size and DJ length profiles, and Simpson's diversity index were used to evaluate the repertoires. Whichever DNA sequence was most abundant in the deep sequencing data was defined as the immunodominant clone. CDR3 amino acid sequences were checked for sharing across subjects and were also compared against the VDJdb database and published repertoires. TCRdb reprocessing: public reads trimmed at Q25 with fastp, clones called with MiXCR, in-frame beta chains kept. Rows are combined by CDR3 protein, so each entry shows the most common genes and DNA. For this entry, the V and J calls and clone size follow TCRdb and not the study's own pipeline. The sample has about 180,000 distinct CDR3 sequences on record, more than 60% of them singletons. The ten biggest clones cover approximately 40% of the sample.

Paper-wide results and their limitations: Between patients and healthy controls, no significant difference in CD8+ Simpson's diversity was found (P=0.060). Some 31 CD8+ CDR3 sequences were shared between patients and controls but appeared highly expressed in patients and within their immunodominant clones.

The CDR3 runs 16 residues from the cysteine to the phenylalanine. Only the CDR3 part of the read is kept: 48 bases, read in frame from the first base. The germline V gene provides CDR1 MNHEY and CDR2 SVGAGI. V was cut back by 6 bases and J by 8 bases, leaving a gap of 25 bases between them. This receptor was taken from a human donor with aplastic anemia. The source material was sorted CD4+, CD8+, or CD8+CD57+ T cells (not recorded which) from PBMCs. This chain is built from TRBV6-5 and TRBJ1-2; TRBD1 is perhaps the D gene, given 5 matching bases. The CDR3 is CASRSLLRGEYSGYTF. At the DNA level, the sequence is TGTGCCAGCAGGTCACTCTTAAGGGGAGAGTACTCGGGCTACACCTTC.